Listed here is a single T cell receptor (beta chain). Its target is not known. Germline-derived CDR1 and CDR2 are LGHDT and YNNKEL (reference sequence). CDR3 length: 17 amino acids. The junction had 14 bases not matched to a gene; V was cut back by 5 bases and J by 10 bases. Bulk TCR libraries used previously described methods and listed TCR primers. Each CDR3 protein gets one entry after TCRdb re-called the PCR reads with MiXCR. The sample lists around 470,000 distinct CDR3 sequences, 20% to 25% seen once, with more than 0.8% in the top ten. The sample originates from a study of molecular identifiers for immune sequencing clone quantification. Study-wide context: Replicate RNA from approximately 20,000 or 98,000 naive CD8 T cells formed five aliquots; four were sequenced.

Study-wide findings and caveats: Spiked Jurkat TCR RNA equivalent to one cell reportedly surfaced among roughly 910,000 naive cells. Clones above 20 RNA copies held over 97% of effector molecules, under 1% in naive cells.

V is TRBV3-1 and J is TRBJ1-4, with 12 bases that match TRBD1. The sequence came from a human donor in good health. Some libraries in this study had Jurkat cell RNA spiked in. The sample taken for sequencing was naive CD8+ T cells from blood, with Jurkat cell RNA spiked in. Subset reported: FACS-sorted CD8+CD4-CCR7+CD45RA+ naive T cells. Here the CDR3 reads CASSGTGGEWMGRKLFF. CDR3 DNA sequence: TGTGCCAGCAGCGGGACAGGGGGCGAATGGATGGGGCGAAAACTGTTTTTT.